Detailed here is one T cell receptor (beta chain). How the authors handled the data: Amplification from reference gene primers served as the basis for estimated nucleated cell counts. Only in-frame clones appear in the TCRdb table, and some are missing; sequencing was by immunoSEQ multiplex PCR. V, J and clone size reflect that table, while D and trimming were determined from the DNA. The sample includes tens of thousands of clones, around 83% of them seen just once. This record belongs to a study of blood T cell repertoires in COVID-19. Study-wide context: Researchers got acute and convalescent COVID-19 samples from the United States, Italy and Spain. PBMCs, B-cell-depleted T cells, or T cells provided the cDNA or gDNA that made up the material.

Germline values: CDR1 SGHRS, CDR2 YFSETQ. Trimming removed 4 bases at V and 10 bases at J, with 17 bases between. There are 14 residues in the CDR3. The sequenced sample was peripheral blood. V gene TRBV5-1 combines with J gene TRBJ1-4, with D tentatively TRBD1 (6 bases). This TCR was sampled from a woman aged 80 or over with acute or convalescent COVID-19. In nucleotides, the CDR3 is TGCGCCAGCAGCCAGAACACCGGGACACCAAAACTGTTTTTT. It codes for CASSQNTGTPKLFF.